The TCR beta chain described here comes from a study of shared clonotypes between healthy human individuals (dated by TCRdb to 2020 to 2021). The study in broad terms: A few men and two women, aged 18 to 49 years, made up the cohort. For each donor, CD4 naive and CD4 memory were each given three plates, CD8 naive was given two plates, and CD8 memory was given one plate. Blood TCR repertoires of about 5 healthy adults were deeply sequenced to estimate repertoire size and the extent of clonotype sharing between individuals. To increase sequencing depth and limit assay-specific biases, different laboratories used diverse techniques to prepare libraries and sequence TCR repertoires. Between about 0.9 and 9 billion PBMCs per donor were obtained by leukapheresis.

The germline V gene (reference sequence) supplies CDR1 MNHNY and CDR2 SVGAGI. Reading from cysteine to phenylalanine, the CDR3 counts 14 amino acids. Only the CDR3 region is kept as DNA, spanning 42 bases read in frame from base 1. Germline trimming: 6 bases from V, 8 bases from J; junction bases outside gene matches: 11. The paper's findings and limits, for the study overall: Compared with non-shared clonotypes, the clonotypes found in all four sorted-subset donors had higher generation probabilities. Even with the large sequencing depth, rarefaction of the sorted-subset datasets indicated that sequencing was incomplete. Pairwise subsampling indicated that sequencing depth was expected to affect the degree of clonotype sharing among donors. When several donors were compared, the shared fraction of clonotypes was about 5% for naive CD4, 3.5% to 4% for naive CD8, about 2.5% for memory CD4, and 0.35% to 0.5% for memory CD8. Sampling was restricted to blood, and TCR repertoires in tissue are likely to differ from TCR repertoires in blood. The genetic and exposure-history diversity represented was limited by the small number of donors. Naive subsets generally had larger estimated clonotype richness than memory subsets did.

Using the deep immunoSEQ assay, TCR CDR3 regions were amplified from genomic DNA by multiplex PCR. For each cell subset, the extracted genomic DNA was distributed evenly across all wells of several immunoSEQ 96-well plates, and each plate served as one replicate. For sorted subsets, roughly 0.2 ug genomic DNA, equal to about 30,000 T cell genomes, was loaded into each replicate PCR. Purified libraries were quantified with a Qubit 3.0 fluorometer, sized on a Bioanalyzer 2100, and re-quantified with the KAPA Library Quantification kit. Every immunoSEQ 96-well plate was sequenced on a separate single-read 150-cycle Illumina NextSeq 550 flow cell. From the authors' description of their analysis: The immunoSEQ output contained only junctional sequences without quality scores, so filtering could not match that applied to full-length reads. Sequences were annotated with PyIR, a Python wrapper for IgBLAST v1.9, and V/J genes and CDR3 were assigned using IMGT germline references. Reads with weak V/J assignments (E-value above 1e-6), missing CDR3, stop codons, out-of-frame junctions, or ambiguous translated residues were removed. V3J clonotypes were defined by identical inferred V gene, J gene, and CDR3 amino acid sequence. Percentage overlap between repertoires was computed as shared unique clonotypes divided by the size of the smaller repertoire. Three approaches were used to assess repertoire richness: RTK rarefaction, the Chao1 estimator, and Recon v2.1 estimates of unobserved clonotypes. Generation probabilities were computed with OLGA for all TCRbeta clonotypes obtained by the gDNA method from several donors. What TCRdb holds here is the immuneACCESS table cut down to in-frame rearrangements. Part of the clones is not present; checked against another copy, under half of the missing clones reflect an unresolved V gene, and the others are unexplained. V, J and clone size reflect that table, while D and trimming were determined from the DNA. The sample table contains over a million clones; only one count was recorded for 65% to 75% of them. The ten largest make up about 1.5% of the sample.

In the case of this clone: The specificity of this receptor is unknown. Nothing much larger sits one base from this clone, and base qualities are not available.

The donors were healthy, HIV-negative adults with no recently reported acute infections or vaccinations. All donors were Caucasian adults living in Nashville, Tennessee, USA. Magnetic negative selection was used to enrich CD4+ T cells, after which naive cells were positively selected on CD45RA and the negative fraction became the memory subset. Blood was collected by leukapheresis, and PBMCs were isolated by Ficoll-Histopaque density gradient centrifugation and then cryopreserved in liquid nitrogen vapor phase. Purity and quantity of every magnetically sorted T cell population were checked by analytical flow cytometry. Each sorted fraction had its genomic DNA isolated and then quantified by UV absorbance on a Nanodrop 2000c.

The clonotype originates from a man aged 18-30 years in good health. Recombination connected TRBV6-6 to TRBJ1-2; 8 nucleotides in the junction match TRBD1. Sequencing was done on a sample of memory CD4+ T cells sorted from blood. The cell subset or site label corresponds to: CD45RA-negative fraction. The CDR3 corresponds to CASRSSTGGGGYTF. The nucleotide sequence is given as TGTGCCAGCAGATCCTCTACAGGGGGAGGGGGCTACACCTTC.